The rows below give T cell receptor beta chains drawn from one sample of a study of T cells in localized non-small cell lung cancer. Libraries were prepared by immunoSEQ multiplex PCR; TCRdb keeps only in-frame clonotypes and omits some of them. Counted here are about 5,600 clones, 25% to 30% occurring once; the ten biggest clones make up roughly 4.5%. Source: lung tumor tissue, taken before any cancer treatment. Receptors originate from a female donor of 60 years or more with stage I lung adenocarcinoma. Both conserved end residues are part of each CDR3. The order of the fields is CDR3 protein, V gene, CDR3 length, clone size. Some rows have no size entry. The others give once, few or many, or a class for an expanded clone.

CDR3aa: CASSIGGLDKNIQYF; v_gene: TRBV19; len: 15; abundance: .
CDR3aa: CASSYRDLGYTF; v_gene: TRBV6-8; len: 12; abundance: .
CDR3aa: CASSSGQGNSPLHF; v_gene: TRBV11-3; len: 14; abundance: many
CDR3aa: CASSTQGLGGEGKTQYF; v_gene: TRBV28; len: 17; abundance: .
CDR3aa: CASSLGGGGSSREKLFF; v_gene: TRBV7-5; len: 17; abundance: .
CDR3aa: CASSEPPTAGEQFF; v_gene: TRBV10-2; len: 14; abundance: .
CDR3aa: CASREGVGANYGYTF; v_gene: TRBV6-8; len: 15; abundance: .
CDR3aa: CASSFSGGRYEQYF; v_gene: TRBV9; len: 14; abundance: .
CDR3aa: CSVDFGLAKNIQYF; v_gene: TRBV29-1; len: 14; abundance: .
CDR3aa: CASSVGRASLAAEQYF; v_gene: TRBV9; len: 16; abundance: few
CDR3aa: CASSSRTGPNSPLHF; v_gene: TRBV11-3; len: 15; abundance: few
CDR3aa: CASSSQAGNTIYF; v_gene: TRBV25-1; len: 13; abundance: .
CDR3aa: CATQSVVDEQFF; v_gene: TRBV10-2; len: 12; abundance: .
CDR3aa: CTTSLGQWTEAFF; v_gene: TRBV29-1; len: 13; abundance: .
CDR3aa: CASSARSSNQPQHF; v_gene: TRBV19; len: 14; abundance: few
CDR3aa: CASTAGTPGETQYF; v_gene: TRBV19; len: 14; abundance: .
CDR3aa: CASSPGTGQFTDTQYF; v_gene: TRBV11-3; len: 16; abundance: few
CDR3aa: CASSSRQGEGEKLFF; v_gene: TRBV11-3; len: 15; abundance: medium-sized
CDR3aa: CASSYSKGYDGYTF; v_gene: TRBV6-8; len: 14; abundance: few
CDR3aa: CASTLRGGGAVYEQYF; v_gene: TRBV11-3; len: 16; abundance: .
CDR3aa: CASSLASGTDTQYF; v_gene: TRBV5-1; len: 14; abundance: .
CDR3aa: CSGAGGNNEKLFF; v_gene: TRBV29-1; len: 13; abundance: .
CDR3aa: CASAGQNRDSPLHF; v_gene: TRBV12-5; len: 14; abundance: .
CDR3aa: CASSLGTGGREKLFF; v_gene: TRBV11-3; len: 15; abundance: .
CDR3aa: CASSENSPGGGETQYF; v_gene: TRBV11-3; len: 16; abundance: medium-sized
CDR3aa: CASRTLAGVRYNEQFF; v_gene: TRBV6-8; len: 16; abundance: few
CDR3aa: CASSSGQGNPKGYF; v_gene: TRBV11-3; len: 14; abundance: medium-sized
CDR3aa: CASSLGGRRDTQYF; v_gene: TRBV11-3; len: 14; abundance: few
CDR3aa: CASSLGSKTSTSYNEQFF; v_gene: TRBV5-1; len: 18; abundance: few
CDR3aa: CASSSSPTSGDYNEQFF; v_gene: TRBV11-3; len: 17; abundance: few
CDR3aa: CATSRASADFNYGYTF; v_gene: TRBV15; len: 16; abundance: medium-sized
CDR3aa: CASGTSGTSSYEQYF; v_gene: TRBV28; len: 15; abundance: .
CDR3aa: CASSLKSGGGETQYF; v_gene: TRBV11-3; len: 15; abundance: .
CDR3aa: CASSPPKTQGPYNEQFF; v_gene: TRBV18; len: 17; abundance: .
CDR3aa: CASSSRSGRGYTDTQYF; v_gene: TRBV11-3; len: 17; abundance: .
CDR3aa: CASTSGRNEQFF; v_gene: TRBV28; len: 12; abundance: .
CDR3aa: CSVEGTGVGDTQYF; v_gene: TRBV29-1; len: 14; abundance: .
CDR3aa: CASRTGGRNQPQHF; v_gene: TRBV6-8; len: 14; abundance: medium-sized
CDR3aa: CASRRQVSSTDTQYF; v_gene: TRBV6-8; len: 15; abundance: few
CDR3aa: CAISEMADTNYGYTF; v_gene: TRBV10-3; len: 15; abundance: .